This T cell receptor (beta chain) was sequenced for a study of T cell responses to AZD1222 COVID-19 vaccine. With 3 bases removed from V and 0 bases from J, the gap between germline ends came to 10 bases. Germline assignment: CDR1 SGDLS and CDR2 YYNGEE. CDR3 length: 14 amino acids. Clones were read by immunoSEQ multiplex PCR, and TCRdb kept only the in-frame ones, dropping some. The sample consists of about 190,000 clones, roughly 88% of them appearing once. About this clone itself: Its antigen is unidentified.

Study-level points and caveats: Reportedly, nearly half the spike-specific TCRs target unmutated variant regions. Samples come after the peak T cell response, not at day 14. Spike-specific TCR depth and breadth grew after two AZD1222 doses.

The starting material was peripheral blood, obtained on day 0 of AZD1222 vaccination. The chain is built from TRBV9 and TRBJ2-7; the D gene is possibly TRBD1 (6 bases). This TCR came from an adult in good health. DNA for the CDR3: TGTGCCAGCAGCGCAAGGACAGACTCCTACGAGCAGTACTTC. As protein: CASSARTDSYEQYF.